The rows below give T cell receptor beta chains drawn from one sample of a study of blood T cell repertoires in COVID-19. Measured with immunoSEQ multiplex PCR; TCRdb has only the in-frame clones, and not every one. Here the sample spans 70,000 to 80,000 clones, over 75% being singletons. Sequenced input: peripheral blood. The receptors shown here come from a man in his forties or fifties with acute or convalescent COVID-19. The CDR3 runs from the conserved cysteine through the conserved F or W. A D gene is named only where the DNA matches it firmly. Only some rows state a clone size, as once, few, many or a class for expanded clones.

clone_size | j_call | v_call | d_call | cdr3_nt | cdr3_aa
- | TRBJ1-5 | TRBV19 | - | TGTGCCAGTAGCCCACCGGGGCGGGGAGAAGGCAATCAGCCCCAGCATTTT | CASSPPGRGEGNQPQHF
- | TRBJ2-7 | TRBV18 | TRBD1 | TGTGCCAGCTCACCCGGGACAGGGGTCGGGGAGCAGTACTTC | CASSPGTGVGEQYF
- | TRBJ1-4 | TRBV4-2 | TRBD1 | TGTGCCAGCAGCCAAGACAGGGGGACCTCAACTAATGAAAAACTGTTTTTT | CASSQDRGTSTNEKLFF
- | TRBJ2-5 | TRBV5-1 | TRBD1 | TGCGCCAGCAGCTTGGACCCCGGGACAGGGGGGGAGACCCAGTACTTC | CASSLDPGTGGETQYF
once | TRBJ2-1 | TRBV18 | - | TGTGCCAGCTCACCACGTTCAGGGCAGGGTGAGCAGTTCTTC | CASSPRSGQGEQFF
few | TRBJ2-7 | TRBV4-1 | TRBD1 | TGCGCCAGCAGCCAAGATCTTGGGACAGCTACCTACGAGCAGTACTTC | CASSQDLGTATYEQYF
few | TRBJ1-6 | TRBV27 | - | TGTGCCAGCAGTTTGTGGACAGCTGATAATTCACCCCTCCACTTT | CASSLWTADNSPLHF
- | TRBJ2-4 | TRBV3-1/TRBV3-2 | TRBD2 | TGTGCCAGCAGCCAAGATCCGGCCGTGGGTAGCGGGACTTCCAAAAACATTCAGTACTTC | CASSQDPAVGSGTSKNIQYF
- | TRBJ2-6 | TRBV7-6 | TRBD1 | TGTGCCAGCAGCCCGGGACAGGGGGTTGGGGCCAACGTCCTGACTTTC | CASSPGQGVGANVLTF
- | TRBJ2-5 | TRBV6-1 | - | TGTGCCAGCAGTGAAGAGGACTTGGGGGCAGGGACCCAGTACTTC | CASSEEDLGAGTQYF
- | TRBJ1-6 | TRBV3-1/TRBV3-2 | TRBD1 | TGTGCCAGCAGTCAAGCCGGCAGGGGGGACTCACCCCTCCACTTT | CASSQAGRGDSPLHF
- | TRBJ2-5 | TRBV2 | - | TGTGCCAGCACGGGCGGGGGCTACCAAGAGACCCAGTACTTC | CASTGGGYQETQYF
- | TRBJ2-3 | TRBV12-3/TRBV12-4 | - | TGTGCCAGCCAGGAGGGATATACGCAGTATTTT | CASQEGYTQYF
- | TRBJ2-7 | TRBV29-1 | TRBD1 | TGCAGCGTTCGCAAGGGACAGGGGCCCCTCGAGCAGTACTTC | CSVRKGQGPLEQYF
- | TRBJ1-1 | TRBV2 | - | TGTGCCAGCAGGGCGGGCAGGAACACTGAAGCTTTCTTT | CASRAGRNTEAFF
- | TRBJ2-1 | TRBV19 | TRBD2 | TGTGCCAGTAGTCTAGCGGGAGGGGGTGAGCAGTTCTTC | CASSLAGGGEQFF
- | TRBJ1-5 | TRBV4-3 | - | TGCGCCAGCAGCCAAGGTCTCAGTCAGCCCCAGCATTTT | CASSQGLSQPQHF
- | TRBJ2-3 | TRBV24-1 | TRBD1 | TGTGCCACCAGTGACAGGACAGGGGATCTTGCGGATACGCAGTATTTT | CATSDRTGDLADTQYF
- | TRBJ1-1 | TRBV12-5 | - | TGTGCTAGTGGTTTGGTACGGGAGTTAGCTTTCTTT | CASGLVRELAFF
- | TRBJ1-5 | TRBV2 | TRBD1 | TGTGCCAGCACCTTATCGGGGACAGGGGGCCTAGCCCAGCATTTT | CASTLSGTGGLAQHF
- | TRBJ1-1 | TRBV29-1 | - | TGCAGCGTCCCAAGCGTGGGGGCGGACACTGAAGCTTTCTTT | CSVPSVGADTEAFF
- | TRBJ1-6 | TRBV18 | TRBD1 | TGTGCCAGCTCACCCACAGGGGGCGGTAATTCACCCCTCCACTTT | CASSPTGGGNSPLHF
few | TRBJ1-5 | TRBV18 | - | TGTGCCAGCTCACCACCTTCTACAGCTAGCAATCAGCCCCAGCATTTT | CASSPPSTASNQPQHF
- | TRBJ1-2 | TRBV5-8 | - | TGTGCCAGCAGCCGCGGGAGGGCCTATGGCTACACCTTC | CASSRGRAYGYTF
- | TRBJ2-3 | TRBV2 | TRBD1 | TGTGCCAGCACCCCAGGGGGCTTCGGCACAGATACGCAGTATTTT | CASTPGGFGTDTQYF
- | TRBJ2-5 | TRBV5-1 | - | TGCGCCAGCAGCTTGGCCAAGGCAGGAGGTGAGACCCAGTACTTC | CASSLAKAGGETQYF
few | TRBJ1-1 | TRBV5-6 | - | TGTGCCAGCAGCTTGGTCTCTGGAGGCAGGACGAACACTGAAGCTTTCTTT | CASSLVSGGRTNTEAFF
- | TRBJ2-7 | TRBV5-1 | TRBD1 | TGCGCCAGCAGCTTGGCGGGACAGAAAGGCTACGAGCAGTACTTC | CASSLAGQKGYEQYF
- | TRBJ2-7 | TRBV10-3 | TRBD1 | TGTGCCATCAGTGAGTCAAACAGGGGCCCCTACGAGCAGTACTTC | CAISESNRGPYEQYF
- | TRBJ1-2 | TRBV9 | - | TGTGCCAGCACCCGGGGGGGTAATGGCTACACCTTC | CASTRGGNGYTF
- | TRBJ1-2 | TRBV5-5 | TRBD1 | TGTGCCAGCAGCTTGGCCCCGGGACAGGGATTCAATGGCTACACCTTC | CASSLAPGQGFNGYTF
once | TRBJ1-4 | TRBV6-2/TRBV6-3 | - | TGTGCCAGCAGCAATGGACAGCAGAGTAATGAAAAACTGTTTTTT | CASSNGQQSNEKLFF
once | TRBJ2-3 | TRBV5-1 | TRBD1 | TGCGCCAGCAGCTGGGACAGGGTGTATGCAGATACGCAGTATTTT | CASSWDRVYADTQYF
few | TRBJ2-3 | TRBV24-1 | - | TGTGCCACCGCTGGACAGAGGGATACGCAGTATTTT | CATAGQRDTQYF
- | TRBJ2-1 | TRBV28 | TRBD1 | TGTGCCAGCAGTTTAGACAAGGGGGCCCAGCAGTTCTTC | CASSLDKGAQQFF
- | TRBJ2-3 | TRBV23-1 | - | TGCGCCAGCAGTCAATACGGACAGATCAGCACAGATACGCAGTATTTT | CASSQYGQISTDTQYF
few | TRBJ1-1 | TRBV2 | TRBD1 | TGTGCCAGCAGTTTAACAGGGGACGTTAAAGCTTTCTTT | CASSLTGDVKAFF
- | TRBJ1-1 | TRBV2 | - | TGTGCCAGCAGTGTAGAAGAGAACACTGAAGCTTTCTTT | CASSVEENTEAFF
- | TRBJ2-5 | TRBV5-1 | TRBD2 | TGCGCCCGCGGGGGGGCCACGGGGGAGACCCAGTACTTC | CARGGATGETQYF
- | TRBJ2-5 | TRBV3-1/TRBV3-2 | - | TGTGCCAGCAGCCCGGGAGCCGACTTGTGGTACCAAGAGACCCAGTACTTC | CASSPGADLWYQETQYF
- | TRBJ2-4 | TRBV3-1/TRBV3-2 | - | TGTGCCAGCAGCCCCTTAACCGGGACTGCCATTCGGAACATTCAGTACTTC | CASSPLTGTAIRNIQYF
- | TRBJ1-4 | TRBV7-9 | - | TGTGCCAGCAGCTTACCCGGGTTCGGAAAACTGTTTTTT | CASSLPGFGKLFF
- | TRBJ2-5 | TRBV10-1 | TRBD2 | TGCGCCAGCAGTGAGTCTAGCGGGGGGCAAGAGACCCAGTACTTC | CASSESSGGQETQYF
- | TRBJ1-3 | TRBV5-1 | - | TGCGCCAGCAGCTTCGACGTCGGACAGTTTGGAAACACCATATATTTT | CASSFDVGQFGNTIYF
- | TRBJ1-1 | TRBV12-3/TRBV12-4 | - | TGTGCCAGCAGTGCCACAGGGACTGAAGCTTTCTTT | CASSATGTEAFF
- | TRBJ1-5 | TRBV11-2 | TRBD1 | TGTGCCAGCAGCTTGGACAGGGCTCAGCCCCAGCATTTT | CASSLDRAQPQHF
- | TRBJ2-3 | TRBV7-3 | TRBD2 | TGTGCCAGCAGCCAATCCGGGGGAGGGTTTACGCAGTATTTT | CASSQSGGGFTQYF
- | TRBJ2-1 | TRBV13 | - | TGTGCCACCGGAGAGAATGAGCAGTTCTTC | CATGENEQFF
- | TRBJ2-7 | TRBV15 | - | TGTGCCACCAGCAGAGATTCGCAGGGCTCCTACGAGCAGTACTTC | CATSRDSQGSYEQYF
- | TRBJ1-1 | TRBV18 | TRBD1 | TGTGCCAGCTCCGCCCAGGGGGGCCTCAACACTGAAGCTTTCTTT | CASSAQGGLNTEAFF
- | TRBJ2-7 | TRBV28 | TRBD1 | TGTGCCAGCAGGTACCGGGACAGGGTATACGAGCAGTACTTC | CASRYRDRVYEQYF
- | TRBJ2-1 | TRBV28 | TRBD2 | TGTGCCAGCAGGTCAGGGCTAGCGGGGGGGCAGTTCTTC | CASRSGLAGGQFF
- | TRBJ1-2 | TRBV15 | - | TGTGCCACCAGCAGAGATGGGGCCTCCGGCGGCTACACCTTC | CATSRDGASGGYTF
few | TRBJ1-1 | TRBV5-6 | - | TGTGCCAGCAGCCCCCTCCGGACAGTGAACACTGAAGCTTTCTTT | CASSPLRTVNTEAFF
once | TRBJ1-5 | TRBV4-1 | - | TGCGCCAGCAGCCCGTACAGGGCGTCCGATCAGCCCCAGCATTTT | CASSPYRASDQPQHF
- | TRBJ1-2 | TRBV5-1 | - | TGCGCCAGCAGGCCCACCGGAGGGGGGGATGGCTACACCTTC | CASRPTGGGDGYTF
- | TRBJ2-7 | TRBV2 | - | TGTGCCAGCAGTGAACTTTCGTACGAGCAGTACTTC | CASSELSYEQYF
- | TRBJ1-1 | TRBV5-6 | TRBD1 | TGTGCCAGCAGCGACAGGGGGCGTCTCGCTGAAGCTTTCTTT | CASSDRGRLAEAFF